Sequencing of this T cell receptor (beta chain) was carried out in a study of cytomegalovirus exposure and HLA in healthy donors. Whole-study context: Of around 410 genotyped donors, around 80% grouped in the Caucasian-associated ancestry cluster.

Study-level points and caveats: Cytomegalovirus-associated status was assigned to about 150 TCR beta chains. Most TCR sequences were uncommon, yet certain public TCRs appeared in many donors.

Germline loops: CDR1 SGHRS, CDR2 YFSETQ. Trimming at V came to 0 bases and at J to 7 bases, leaving 6 bases not matched to a gene. CDR3 length equals 15 residues. Researchers ran the PCR with 60 Vbeta and 13 Jbeta primers. Clones were read by immunoSEQ multiplex PCR, and TCRdb kept only the in-frame ones, dropping some. The sample lists 90,000 to 150,000 clones, roughly 82% occurring once. A note on this clone: Its antigen is unknown.

The rearrangement joins TRBV5-1 to TRBJ2-1; 8 bases are a match to TRBD2. The TCR sequence derives from a human donor in good health. The sequenced sample was PBMCs. The CDR3 region is CASSLASGSWNEQFF. In DNA form, the CDR3 reads TGCGCCAGCAGCTTGGCAAGCGGGAGTTGGAATGAGCAGTTCTTC. The whole variable domain, remainder taken from reference TRBV5-1 and TRBJ2-1, is KAGVTQTPRYLIKTRGQQVTLSCSPISGHRSVSWYQQTPGQGLQFLFEYFSETQRNKGNFPGRFSGRQFSNSRSEMNVSTLELGDSALYLCASSLASGSWNEQFFGPGTRLTVL.